These T cell receptor beta chains were read from a single sample in a study of patients and donors after allogeneic stem cell transplantation. MiXCR, applied by TCRdb to the RT-PCR reads, yields one record per CDR3 protein. This sample carries 150,000 to 200,000 distinct CDR3 sequences, around two fifths of them seen once, and the ten largest clones take about 33%. The sequenced sample consisted of blood, either unsorted or a sorted T cell fraction (not recorded which). These receptors were taken from a human donor who was either an allogeneic HSCT recipient or a stem cell or donor lymphocyte infusion donor (not recorded which). It is not recorded whose cells these are; they may come from a transplant donor. CDR3s include the opening cysteine and the closing phenylalanine or tryptophan. D genes are given only for firm matches. Clone size is given for some rows only: seen once, a few or many times, or a class if the clone is expanded.

v_gene: TRBV7-3
j_gene: TRBJ2-3
abundance: NA
d_gene: TRBD2
CDR3aa: CASSRTSGSADTQYF
CDR3nt: TGTGCCAGCAGCCGGACTAGCGGGAGTGCAGATACGCAGTATTTT

v_gene: TRBV7-2
j_gene: TRBJ2-3
abundance: few
d_gene: NA
CDR3aa: CASSFRRNPRGQDTQYF
CDR3nt: TGTGCCAGCAGCTTCCGCCGCAACCCTAGGGGACAAGATACGCAGTATTTT

v_gene: TRBV7-8
j_gene: TRBJ1-2
abundance: NA
d_gene: NA
CDR3aa: CASSLEGATLNYGYTF
CDR3nt: TGTGCCAGCAGCTTGGAAGGGGCGACCTTAAACTATGGCTACACCTTC

v_gene: TRBV10-3
j_gene: TRBJ2-1
abundance: NA
d_gene: TRBD2
CDR3aa: CAISDLAGSSQFF
CDR3nt: TGTGCCATCAGTGACCTAGCGGGAAGTTCGCAGTTCTTC

v_gene: TRBV5-1
j_gene: TRBJ1-1
abundance: NA
d_gene: NA
CDR3aa: CASSAIDGNTEAFF
CDR3nt: TGCGCCAGCAGCGCTATTGACGGGAACACTGAAGCTTTCTTT

v_gene: TRBV12-3/TRBV12-4
j_gene: TRBJ1-1
abundance: few
d_gene: NA
CDR3aa: CASSLSDGMNTEAFF
CDR3nt: TGTGCCAGCAGCTTATCGGACGGCATGAACACTGAAGCTTTCTTT

v_gene: TRBV7-8
j_gene: TRBJ1-1
abundance: NA
d_gene: NA
CDR3aa: CASSSRLRNTEAFF
CDR3nt: TGTGCCAGTAGCTCCCGACTTCGGAACACTGAAGCTTTCTTT

v_gene: TRBV7-2
j_gene: TRBJ2-5
abundance: NA
d_gene: NA
CDR3aa: CASSLGAGVVETQYF
CDR3nt: TGTGCCAGCAGCTTAGGTGCAGGGGTGGTAGAGACCCAGTACTTC

v_gene: TRBV13
j_gene: TRBJ1-1
abundance: few
d_gene: NA
CDR3aa: CASYQGKAFF
CDR3nt: TGTGCCAGTTACCAGGGGAAAGCTTTCTTT

v_gene: TRBV30
j_gene: TRBJ2-7
abundance: NA
d_gene: NA
CDR3aa: CAWSVGRRNYEQYF
CDR3nt: TGTGCCTGGAGTGTAGGGCGGAGGAACTACGAGCAGTACTTC

v_gene: TRBV9
j_gene: TRBJ1-1
abundance: NA
d_gene: NA
CDR3aa: CASSVRGGTEAFF
CDR3nt: TGTGCCAGCAGCGTCAGGGGAGGCACTGAAGCTTTCTTT

v_gene: TRBV7-9
j_gene: TRBJ2-7
abundance: few
d_gene: TRBD1
CDR3aa: CASSPPGGSSYEQYF
CDR3nt: TGTGCCAGCAGCCCCCCAGGGGGTAGCTCCTACGAGCAGTACTTC

v_gene: TRBV7-9
j_gene: TRBJ1-2
abundance: NA
d_gene: NA
CDR3aa: CARPGSANYGYTF
CDR3nt: TGTGCCCGTCCAGGGTCAGCTAACTATGGCTACACCTTC

v_gene: TRBV27
j_gene: TRBJ2-1
abundance: NA
d_gene: TRBD2
CDR3aa: CASKQLAGGLYEQFF
CDR3nt: TGTGCCAGCAAACAACTAGCGGGAGGTTTATATGAGCAGTTCTTC

v_gene: TRBV6-1
j_gene: TRBJ2-4
abundance: NA
d_gene: NA
CDR3aa: CASSEGAKNIQYF
CDR3nt: TGTGCCAGCAGTGAAGGGGCCAAAAACATTCAGTACTTC

v_gene: TRBV5-1
j_gene: TRBJ2-7
abundance: NA
d_gene: TRBD2
CDR3aa: CASGHRLAGTYEQYF
CDR3nt: TGCGCCAGCGGCCACCGACTAGCGGGGACCTACGAGCAGTACTTC

v_gene: TRBV20-1
j_gene: TRBJ2-7
abundance: NA
d_gene: NA
CDR3aa: CSASPISYEQYF
CDR3nt: TGCAGTGCTAGTCCGATCTCCTACGAGCAGTACTTC

v_gene: TRBV29-1
j_gene: TRBJ1-1
abundance: few
d_gene: NA
CDR3aa: CSGWGSNTEAFF
CDR3nt: TGCAGCGGGTGGGGCAGCAACACTGAAGCTTTCTTT

v_gene: TRBV10-3
j_gene: TRBJ2-3
abundance: few
d_gene: TRBD2
CDR3aa: CAISDPTSGTTRDTQYF
CDR3nt: TGTGCCATCAGTGACCCGACTAGCGGGACAACCAGGGATACGCAGTATTTT

v_gene: TRBV5-1
j_gene: TRBJ2-1
abundance: NA
d_gene: TRBD2
CDR3aa: CASSRPNSGLGLYNEQFF
CDR3nt: TGCGCCAGCAGCAGGCCCAATTCGGGACTAGGACTCTACAATGAGCAGTTCTTC

v_gene: TRBV12-3/TRBV12-4
j_gene: TRBJ1-5
abundance: NA
d_gene: TRBD1
CDR3aa: CASSGQGGYSNQPQHF
CDR3nt: TGTGCCAGCAGTGGACAGGGGGGGTATAGCAATCAGCCCCAGCATTTT

v_gene: TRBV30
j_gene: TRBJ2-5
abundance: NA
d_gene: TRBD2
CDR3aa: CALNPSGQETQYF
CDR3nt: TGTGCCTTAAACCCTAGCGGACAAGAGACCCAGTACTTC

v_gene: TRBV20-1
j_gene: TRBJ1-2
abundance: many
d_gene: NA
CDR3aa: CSAPPGQSYGYTF
CDR3nt: TGCAGTGCTCCCCCGGGGCAGAGCTATGGCTACACCTTC

v_gene: TRBV5-1
j_gene: TRBJ2-1
abundance: NA
d_gene: TRBD2
CDR3aa: CASSTTSGSFDEQFF
CDR3nt: TGCGCCAGCAGCACCACTAGCGGGAGTTTCGATGAGCAGTTCTTC

v_gene: TRBV5-1
j_gene: TRBJ1-2
abundance: few
d_gene: TRBD1
CDR3aa: CASSLGGQERYGYTF
CDR3nt: TGCGCCAGCAGCTTGGGTGGACAGGAGCGCTATGGCTACACCTTC

v_gene: TRBV7-9
j_gene: TRBJ1-1
abundance: NA
d_gene: NA
CDR3aa: CASSLAGPERAFF
CDR3nt: TGTGCCAGCAGCTTAGCCGGTCCTGAGAGAGCTTTCTTT

v_gene: TRBV15
j_gene: TRBJ1-2
abundance: few
d_gene: NA
CDR3aa: CATSRALGDGYTF
CDR3nt: TGTGCCACCAGCAGAGCCCTAGGGGATGGCTACACCTTC

v_gene: TRBV7-9
j_gene: TRBJ2-7
abundance: NA
d_gene: TRBD1
CDR3aa: CASSEPGTGTSLTYEQYF
CDR3nt: TGTGCCAGCAGCGAGCCCGGGACAGGGACGAGCCTAACCTACGAGCAGTACTTC

v_gene: TRBV25-1
j_gene: TRBJ1-1
abundance: few
d_gene: NA
CDR3aa: CASIGRENTEAFF
CDR3nt: TGTGCCAGCATCGGCAGGGAGAACACTGAAGCTTTCTTT

v_gene: TRBV28
j_gene: TRBJ2-5
abundance: NA
d_gene: NA
CDR3aa: CASSRVEETQYF
CDR3nt: TGTGCCAGTTCCAGGGTTGAAGAGACCCAGTACTTC

v_gene: TRBV9
j_gene: TRBJ2-3
abundance: few
d_gene: NA
CDR3aa: CASSVVQGGDTQYF
CDR3nt: TGTGCCAGCAGCGTAGTGCAGGGGGGAGATACGCAGTATTTT

v_gene: TRBV6-5
j_gene: TRBJ2-7
abundance: NA
d_gene: NA
CDR3aa: CASSSDGDGEQYF
CDR3nt: TGTGCCAGCAGTTCGGACGGGGACGGGGAGCAGTACTTC

v_gene: TRBV6-5
j_gene: TRBJ1-2
abundance: few
d_gene: NA
CDR3aa: CASSLTESYGYTF
CDR3nt: TGTGCCAGCAGTTTGACAGAAAGCTATGGCTACACCTTC

v_gene: TRBV28
j_gene: TRBJ2-3
abundance: NA
d_gene: TRBD2
CDR3aa: CASSSHLLAASTDTQYF
CDR3nt: TGTGCCAGCAGTTCGCACCTACTAGCGGCTAGCACAGATACGCAGTATTTT

v_gene: TRBV12-3/TRBV12-4
j_gene: TRBJ2-5
abundance: NA
d_gene: TRBD2
CDR3aa: CASRSSGTETQYF
CDR3nt: TGTGCCAGCAGATCAAGCGGGACAGAGACCCAGTACTTC

v_gene: TRBV20-1
j_gene: TRBJ2-1
abundance: few
d_gene: NA
CDR3aa: CSAARDNEQFF
CDR3nt: TGCAGTGCCGCTCGGGACAATGAGCAGTTCTTC

v_gene: TRBV12-3/TRBV12-4
j_gene: TRBJ2-7
abundance: NA
d_gene: TRBD2
CDR3aa: CASSSRPVREGTDEQYF
CDR3nt: TGTGCCAGCAGTTCACGACCTGTGCGGGAGGGGACCGACGAGCAGTACTTC

v_gene: TRBV2
j_gene: TRBJ1-6
abundance: NA
d_gene: NA
CDR3aa: CATPGSTNSPLHF
CDR3nt: TGTGCCACCCCGGGGAGTACAAATTCACCCCTCCACTTT

v_gene: TRBV3-1
j_gene: TRBJ1-1
abundance: few
d_gene: TRBD1
CDR3aa: CASSPPGGGTEAFF
CDR3nt: TGTGCCAGCAGCCCCCCAGGGGGGGGGACTGAAGCTTTCTTT

v_gene: TRBV21-1
j_gene: TRBJ2-7
abundance: NA
d_gene: NA
CDR3aa: CASSTSGRFSSYEQYF
CDR3nt: TGTGCCAGCAGCACGTCGGGGCGATTTAGCTCCTACGAGCAGTACTTC

v_gene: TRBV24-1
j_gene: TRBJ2-2
abundance: NA
d_gene: TRBD1
CDR3aa: CATSDLDRDTGELFF
CDR3nt: TGTGCCACCAGTGACCTGGACAGGGACACCGGGGAGCTGTTTTTT

v_gene: TRBV6-2/TRBV6-3
j_gene: TRBJ2-7
abundance: NA
d_gene: TRBD2
CDR3aa: CASSYPGLAGSEQYF
CDR3nt: TGTGCCAGCAGTTACCCCGGACTAGCGGGATCCGAGCAGTACTTC

v_gene: TRBV7-2
j_gene: TRBJ2-1
abundance: NA
d_gene: NA
CDR3aa: CASSLVLSSRVNEQFF
CDR3nt: TGTGCCAGCAGCTTAGTACTATCTTCTAGGGTTAATGAGCAGTTCTTC

v_gene: TRBV4-3
j_gene: TRBJ2-7
abundance: NA
d_gene: NA
CDR3aa: CASSQELGTPYEQYF
CDR3nt: TGCGCCAGCAGCCAAGAACTGGGAACTCCCTACGAGCAGTACTTC